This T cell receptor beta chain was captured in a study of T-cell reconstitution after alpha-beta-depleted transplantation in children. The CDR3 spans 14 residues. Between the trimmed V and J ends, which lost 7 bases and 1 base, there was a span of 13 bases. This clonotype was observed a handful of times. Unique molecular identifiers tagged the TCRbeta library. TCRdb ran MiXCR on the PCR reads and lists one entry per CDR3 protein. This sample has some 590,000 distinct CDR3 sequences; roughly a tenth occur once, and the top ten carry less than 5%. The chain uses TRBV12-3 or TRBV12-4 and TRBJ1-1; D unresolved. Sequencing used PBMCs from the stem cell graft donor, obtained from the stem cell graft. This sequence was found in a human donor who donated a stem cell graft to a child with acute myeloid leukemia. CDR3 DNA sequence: TGTGCCAGCAAACTGATCACTGGGAACACTGAAGCTTTCTTT. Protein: CASKLITGNTEAFF.